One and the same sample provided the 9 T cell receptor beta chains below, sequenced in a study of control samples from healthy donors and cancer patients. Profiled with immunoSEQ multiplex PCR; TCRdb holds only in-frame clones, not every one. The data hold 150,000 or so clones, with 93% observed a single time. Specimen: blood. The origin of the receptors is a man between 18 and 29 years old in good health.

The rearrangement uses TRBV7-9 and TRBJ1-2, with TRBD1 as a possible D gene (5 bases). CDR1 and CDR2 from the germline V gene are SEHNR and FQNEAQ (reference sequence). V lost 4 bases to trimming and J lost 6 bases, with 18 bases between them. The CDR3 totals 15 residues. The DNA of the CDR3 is TGTGCCAGCAGCTATCTCGCAGGGAGGGAGAATGGCTACACCTTC. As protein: CASSYLAGRENGYTF.

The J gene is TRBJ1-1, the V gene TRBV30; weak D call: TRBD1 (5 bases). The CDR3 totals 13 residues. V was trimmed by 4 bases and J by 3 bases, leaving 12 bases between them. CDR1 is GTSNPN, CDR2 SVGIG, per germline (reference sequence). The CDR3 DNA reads TGTGCCTGGACCTGGGGGTTTGACACTGAAGCTTTCTTT. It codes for CAWTWGFDTEAFF. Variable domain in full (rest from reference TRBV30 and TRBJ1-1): SQTIHQWPATLVQPVGSPLSLECTVEGTSNPNLYWYRQAAGRGLQLLFYSVGIGQISSEVPQNLSASRPQDRQFILSSKKLLLSDSGFYLCAWTWGFDTEAFFGQGTRLTVV.

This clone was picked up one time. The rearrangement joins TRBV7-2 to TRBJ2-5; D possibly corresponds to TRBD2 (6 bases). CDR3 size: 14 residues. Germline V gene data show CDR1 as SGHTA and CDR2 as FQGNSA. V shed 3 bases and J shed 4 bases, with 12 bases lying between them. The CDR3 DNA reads TGTGCCAGCAGCTTCCAACTGGAGGGAGAGACCCAGTACTTC. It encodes CASSFQLEGETQYF.

For the CDR3, the DNA is TGTGCTAGTGGTTTTAATCGCGCGGACCGTTATGGCTACACCTTC. It yields the protein CASGFNRADRYGYTF. The J gene is TRBJ1-2, the V gene TRBV12-5; no firm D call. Trimming removed 3 bases at V and 5 bases at J, with 16 bases between. Looked up from germline, CDR1 is LGHNT and CDR2 is FRNRAP. The CDR3 consists of 15 residues.

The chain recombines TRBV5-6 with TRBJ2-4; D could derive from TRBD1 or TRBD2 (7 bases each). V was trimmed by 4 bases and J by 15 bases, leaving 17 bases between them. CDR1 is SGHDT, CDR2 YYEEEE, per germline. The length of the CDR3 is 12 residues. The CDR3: CASSLQGRGLYF. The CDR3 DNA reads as TGTGCCAGCAGCCTACAGGGGAGGGGTCTGTACTTC.

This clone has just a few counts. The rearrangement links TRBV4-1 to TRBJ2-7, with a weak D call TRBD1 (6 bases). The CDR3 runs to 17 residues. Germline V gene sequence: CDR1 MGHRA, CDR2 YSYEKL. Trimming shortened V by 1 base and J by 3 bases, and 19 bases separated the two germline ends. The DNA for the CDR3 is TGCGCCAGCAGCCAAGCCAAGGCGGGCAAGACAGGCTACGAGCAGTACTTC. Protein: CASSQAKAGKTGYEQYF.

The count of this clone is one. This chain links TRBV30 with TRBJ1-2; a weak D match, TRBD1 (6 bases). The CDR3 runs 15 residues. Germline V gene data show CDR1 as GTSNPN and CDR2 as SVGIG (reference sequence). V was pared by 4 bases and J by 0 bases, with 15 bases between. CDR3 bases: TGTGCCTGGATTTATAGGGGGGGCGCTAACTATGGCTACACCTTC. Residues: CAWIYRGGANYGYTF.

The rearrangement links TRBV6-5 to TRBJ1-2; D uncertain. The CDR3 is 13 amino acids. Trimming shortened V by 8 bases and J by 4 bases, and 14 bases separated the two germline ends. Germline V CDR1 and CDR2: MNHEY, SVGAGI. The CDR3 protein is CASGDSVAYGYTF. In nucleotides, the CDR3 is TGTGCCAGCGGGGATTCGGTAGCCTATGGCTACACCTTC.

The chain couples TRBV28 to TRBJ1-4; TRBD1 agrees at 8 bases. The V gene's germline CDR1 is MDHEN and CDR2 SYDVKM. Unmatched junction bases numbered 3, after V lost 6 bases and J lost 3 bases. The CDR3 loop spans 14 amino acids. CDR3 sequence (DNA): TGTGCCAGCAGCAGGACAGGGCCTAATGAAAAACTGTTTTTT. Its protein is CASSRTGPNEKLFF.